The rows below give T cell receptor beta chains drawn from one sample of a study of cytomegalovirus exposure and HLA in healthy donors. The repertoire was sequenced with immunoSEQ multiplex PCR; TCRdb's copy has only in-frame clones and lacks some. The sample yields about 69,000 clones, about 73% seen once. Sequencing was carried out using PBMCs. The receptor source for this set is a woman aged 55 to 70 in good health and CMV-seropositive. Both conserved end residues are part of each CDR3.

v_gene	j_gene	CDR3aa
TRBV4-2	TRBJ1-2	CASSQETEGYTF
TRBV10-3	TRBJ1-5	CAISESTTQNQPQHF
TRBV4-1	TRBJ1-5	CASSQDLIGFQPQHF
TRBV13	TRBJ2-2	CASSPRTKTNTGELFF
TRBV4-1	TRBJ1-4	CASSQGTTGKLFF
TRBV11-2	TRBJ2-7	CASSQLLGLGTGLSYEQYF
TRBV19	TRBJ1-1	CASKGTGGVVASSEAFF
TRBV6-1	TRBJ2-5	CASSADYQETQYF
TRBV6-5	TRBJ1-1	CDSSYYLGRGTEAFF
TRBV19	TRBJ1-1	CASSMSLSVNTEAFF
TRBV6-4	TRBJ1-1	CASRSDRMNTEAFF
TRBV5-1	TRBJ1-2	CASSLQGDSYYGYTF
TRBV19	TRBJ2-7	CASSTASGGPYEQYF
TRBV5-1	TRBJ2-7	CASSLVRAAYEQYF
TRBV5-5	TRBJ1-1	CASSSTGQGGTEAFF
TRBV19	TRBJ1-5	CASSIGYSNQPQHF
TRBV23-1	TRBJ2-3	CASSPFAGEDTQYF
TRBV28	TRBJ2-2	CASSLSGNTGELFF
TRBV4-2	TRBJ2-2	CASSQRGNTGELFF
TRBV5-6	TRBJ1-1	CASSSERGNTEAFF
TRBV30	TRBJ2-5	CAWSVYSTGGETQYF
TRBV19	TRBJ1-1	CASSSDFLNTEAFF
TRBV9	TRBJ2-4	CASSSRGGLAKNIQYF
TRBV30	TRBJ1-1	CAWAGEISEAFF
TRBV12-2	TRBJ1-5	CASRFSLEQSSNQPQHF
TRBV1	TRBJ2-5	CTINRAGGSKTQYF
TRBV11-3	TRBJ2-7	CASSPPGGEQYF
TRBV2	TRBJ2-3	CASSLLWTSGTDTQYF
TRBV7-9	TRBJ2-7	CASSPKTLAGGGEQYF
TRBV19	TRBJ1-2	CASSMRPRVYTF
TRBV7-2	TRBJ2-3	CASSLGAGVLTDTQYF
TRBV5-1	TRBJ1-4	CASSLSGQGYEKLFF